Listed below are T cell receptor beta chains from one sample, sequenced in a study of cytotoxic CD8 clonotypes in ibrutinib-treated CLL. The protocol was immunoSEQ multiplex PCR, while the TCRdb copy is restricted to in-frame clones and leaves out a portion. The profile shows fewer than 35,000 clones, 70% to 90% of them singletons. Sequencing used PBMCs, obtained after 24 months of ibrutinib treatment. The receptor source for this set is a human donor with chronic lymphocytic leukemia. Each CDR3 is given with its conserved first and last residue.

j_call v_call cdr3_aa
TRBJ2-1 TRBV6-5 CASNPGENYNEQFF
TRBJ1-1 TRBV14 CASSQGGGNTEAFF
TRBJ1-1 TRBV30 CAWDNEGRAEAFF
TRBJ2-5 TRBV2 CASSGGVERLRGSETQYF
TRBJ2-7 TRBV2 CASRNPPVF
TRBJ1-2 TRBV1 CTSVYRGRDYGYTF
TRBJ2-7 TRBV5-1 CASSLGQGAAYEQYF
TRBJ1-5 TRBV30 CAWSEGTSGNQPQHF
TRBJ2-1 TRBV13 CASSFLTGRNEQFF
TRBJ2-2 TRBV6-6 CASSYSAGELFF
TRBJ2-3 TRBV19 CASSLAGGLRSDTQYF
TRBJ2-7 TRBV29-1 CSVQRLAGDYEQYF
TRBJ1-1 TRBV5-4 CASKTGRTEAFF
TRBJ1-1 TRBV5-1 CASNDRVGQTEAFF
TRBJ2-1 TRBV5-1 CASKPAASSYNEQFF
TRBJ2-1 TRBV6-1 CASSESWIYNEQFF
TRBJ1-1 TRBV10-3 CAISQGDSAEAFF
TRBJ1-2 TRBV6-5 CASSYSVGAYGYTF
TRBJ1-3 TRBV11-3 CASSLDPGLQSGNTIYF
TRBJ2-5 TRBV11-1 CASSMGTAKETQYF
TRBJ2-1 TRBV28 CASSPLGNRADEQFF
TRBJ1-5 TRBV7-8 CASSFAGANQPQHF
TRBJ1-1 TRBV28 CASSGQGNTEAFF
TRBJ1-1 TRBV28 CASSFGGNTEAFF
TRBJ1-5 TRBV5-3 CARSLDTNRTQPQHF
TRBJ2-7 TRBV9 CASSVGQDPTYEQYF
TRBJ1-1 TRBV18 CASSYPGQGTKNTEAFF
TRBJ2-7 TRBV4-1 CASSLDLGQTFYEQYF
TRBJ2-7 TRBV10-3 CAIGLGLSYEQYF